The subject of this entry is one T cell receptor (beta chain). CDR3 length equals 12 residues. Unmatched junction bases numbered 9, after V lost 10 bases and J lost 10 bases. Germline lookup yields CDR1 MNHNS and CDR2 SASEGT. The sample is drawn from a study of technical replicates of blood from four donors. The assay was immunoSEQ multiplex PCR, and TCRdb's table has in-frame clones only and misses some. The repertoire holds 45,000 to 60,000 clones, 80% to 95% seen once, with around 4% in the top ten. The gene calls are TRBV6-1 and TRBJ1-4, with 7 bases lining up with TRBD1. This clonotype was sampled from a human donor in good health. Some clones in this sample may be carry-over from other donors' samples. Specimen: PBMCs. CDR3 sequence (DNA): TGTGCCACCACACAGGGGCGGCGAAAACTGTTTTTT. Translated, it gives CATTQGRRKLFF.